What follows describes a single T cell receptor (beta chain). Its antigen is unknown. Per germline, CDR1 SGHRS and CDR2 YFSETQ. The junction had 7 bases not matched to a gene; V was cut back by 3 bases and J by 0 bases. The CDR3 runs to 16 residues. The data are from a study of T cell responses to AZD1222 COVID-19 vaccine. Study observations and caveats: The donors showed a predominance of white British ancestry and of females, with possible underestimation of clonal diversity.

The protocol was immunoSEQ multiplex PCR, while the TCRdb copy is restricted to in-frame clones and leaves out a portion. Of 100,000 or so clones in the sample, less than 95% were seen once. This clonotype was sampled from an adult in good health. Sequences were derived from peripheral blood, sampled on day 0 of AZD1222 vaccination. This chain connects TRBV5-1 to TRBJ1-1; the match to TRBD1 covers 8 bases. The CDR3 loop reads CASSSGIRGLNTEAFF. The DNA of the CDR3 is TGCGCCAGCAGCTCCGGAATCAGGGGGCTGAACACTGAAGCTTTCTTT. Combining the CDR3 with reference TRBV5-1 and TRBJ1-1 gives the whole variable domain KAGVTQTPRYLIKTRGQQVTLSCSPISGHRSVSWYQQTPGQGLQFLFEYFSETQRNKGNFPGRFSGRQFSNSRSEMNVSTLELGDSALYLCASSSGIRGLNTEAFFGQGTRLTVV.